These T cell receptor beta chains were read from a single sample in a study of T cell responses to AZD1222 COVID-19 vaccine. Data came from immunoSEQ multiplex PCR; TCRdb stores just in-frame clones and leaves some out. Among about 85,000 clones listed, 88% were seen once. The material sequenced was peripheral blood, taken on day 0 of AZD1222 vaccination. These receptors were taken from an adult in good health. Each CDR3 is given without its conserved first and last residue. The order of the fields is V gene, J gene, CDR3 length, CDR3 protein.

v_gene: TRBV28; j_gene: TRBJ1-1; len: 11; CDR3aa: ASSPGTVYEAF
v_gene: TRBV28; j_gene: TRBJ2-3; len: 12; CDR3aa: ASSLGRGTDTQY
v_gene: TRBV13; j_gene: TRBJ2-7; len: 15; CDR3aa: ASSSPARGIGPYEQY
v_gene: TRBV14; j_gene: TRBJ2-1; len: 11; CDR3aa: ASSPRVAGEQF
v_gene: TRBV9; j_gene: TRBJ1-4; len: 12; CDR3aa: ASSAGQGGEKLF
v_gene: TRBV10-2; j_gene: TRBJ1-5; len: 11; CDR3aa: ASSDDRGQPQH
v_gene: TRBV5-5; j_gene: TRBJ2-5; len: 13; CDR3aa: ASSPTGYSQETQY
v_gene: TRBV27; j_gene: TRBJ1-2; len: 10; CDR3aa: ASSLEGYGYT
v_gene: TRBV7-2; j_gene: TRBJ2-7; len: 11; CDR3aa: ASRRAGVFEQY
v_gene: TRBV24-1; j_gene: TRBJ2-3; len: 14; CDR3aa: ATSEARAGSTDTQY
v_gene: TRBV5-1; j_gene: TRBJ2-3; len: 11; CDR3aa: ASSRQLEDTQY
v_gene: TRBV12-3/TRBV12-4; j_gene: TRBJ2-7; len: 10; CDR3aa: ASSLLLYEQY
v_gene: TRBV6-1; j_gene: TRBJ2-6; len: 13; CDR3aa: ASSERGSGANVLT
v_gene: TRBV19; j_gene: TRBJ1-3; len: 10; CDR3aa: ASGTSGNTIY
v_gene: TRBV5-1; j_gene: TRBJ1-5; len: 13; CDR3aa: ASSSDGQGNQPQH
v_gene: TRBV27; j_gene: TRBJ2-1; len: 14; CDR3aa: ASSSPPGRPYNEQF
v_gene: TRBV29-1; j_gene: TRBJ2-5; len: 11; CDR3aa: SYGTSVGETQY
v_gene: TRBV12-3/TRBV12-4; j_gene: TRBJ2-2; len: 11; CDR3aa: ASSTGMAGELF
v_gene: TRBV28; j_gene: TRBJ1-1; len: 10; CDR3aa: ASTDDDTEAF
v_gene: TRBV6-5; j_gene: TRBJ1-5; len: 13; CDR3aa: ASSPVRGPNQPQH
v_gene: TRBV10-2; j_gene: TRBJ1-1; len: 10; CDR3aa: AAGWGGTEAF
v_gene: TRBV6-6; j_gene: TRBJ1-6; len: 14; CDR3aa: ASTWGPSSYNSPLH
v_gene: TRBV19; j_gene: TRBJ2-7; len: 12; CDR3aa: ASSRGVAEYEQY
v_gene: TRBV27; j_gene: TRBJ2-7; len: 13; CDR3aa: ASGWRRGQFYEQY
v_gene: TRBV12-5; j_gene: TRBJ1-4; len: 13; CDR3aa: ASGLQREPNEKLF
v_gene: TRBV19; j_gene: TRBJ2-3; len: 12; CDR3aa: ASSPISVGDTQY